This passage covers 23 T cell receptor beta chains from one sample sequenced in a study of cytomegalovirus exposure and HLA in healthy donors (dated by TCRdb to 2016 to 2017). Libraries came from the immunoSEQ multiplex PCR assay. For the multiplex PCR, a mixture combining 60 forward primers for TCR Vbeta segments and 13 reverse primers for TCR Jbeta segments was used. What TCRdb holds here is the immuneACCESS table cut down to in-frame rearrangements. Part of the clones is not present; checked against another copy, under half of the missing clones reflect an unresolved V gene, and the others are unexplained. The sample table includes around 40,000 clones. Jointly, the top ten make up 1% to 1.5% of the sample. The sample consisted of PBMCs. These receptors originate from a man under 40 in good health and CMV-seronegative.

The V gene is TRBV4-1, the J gene TRBJ1-1, with no clear D. In germline, CDR1 is MGHRA, CDR2 YSYEKL. This CDR3 has 15 amino acids. Trimming stripped 4 bases from V and 0 bases from J, with 12 bases between. CDR3 DNA sequence: TGCGCCAGCAGCCCCCAGGAGGGATTGAACACTGAAGCTTTCTTT. Translation: CASSPQEGLNTEAFF.

The J gene is TRBJ1-1, the V gene TRBV30, with TRBD1 as a possible D gene (6 bases). Germline V CDR1 and CDR2: GTSNPN, SVGIG (reference sequence). CDR3 length equals 12 residues. With 5 bases removed from V and 1 base from J, the gap between germline ends came to 8 bases. The CDR3 DNA follows: TGTGCCTGGGACAGGTCGAACACTGAAGCTTTCTTT. Protein: CAWDRSNTEAFF.

J is TRBJ2-7 and V is TRBV4-3, with 12 bases identical to TRBD2. V trimming: 0 bases; J trimming: 1 base; junction bases outside the gene matches: 4. CDR1 and CDR2 (germline): LGHNA, YSLEER. This CDR3 comprises 17 residues. The CDR3 nucleotides read TGCGCCAGCAGCCAAGATCTGGGACTAGCGGGTTCCTACGAGCAGTACTTC. Residues: CASSQDLGLAGSYEQYF.

This sequence joins TRBV19 and TRBJ2-1, with D perhaps TRBD1 (5 bases). The CDR3 totals 15 residues. The germline V gene has CDR1 LNHDA and CDR2 SQIVND (reference sequence). V was cut by 4 bases and J by 0 bases, with 10 bases left in between. The CDR3 nucleotides are TGTGCCAGTAGTAGGACAACGAGCTCCTACAATGAGCAGTTCTTC. Its translation is CASSRTTSSYNEQFF.

The rearrangement joins TRBV6-5 to TRBJ2-7, with 7 positions matching TRBD2. Unmatched junction bases numbered 12, after V lost 4 bases and J lost 6 bases. Germline CDR1 MNHEY, CDR2 SVGAGI. This CDR3 spans 15 amino acids. CDR3 loop: CASSFGTTLGGEQYF. DNA for the CDR3: TGTGCCAGCAGTTTCGGGACTACCTTGGGGGGCGAGCAGTACTTC.

The V and J genes are TRBV6-5 and TRBJ2-2, with no clear D. Germline V lookup: CDR1 MNHEY, CDR2 SVGAGI. Deletions cut 1 base from V and 6 bases from J, with 9 bases between. The CDR3 is made up of 14 amino acids. Here the CDR3 reads CASSYFSASGELFF. CDR3 in DNA: TGTGCCAGCAGTTACTTCAGCGCGTCCGGGGAGCTGTTTTTT.

This chain connects TRBV9 to TRBJ1-1; no clear D gene. Trimming shortened V by 0 bases and J by 2 bases, and 5 bases separated the two germline ends. This CDR3 has 13 amino acids. Germline V gene sequence: CDR1 SGDLS, CDR2 YYNGEE. Here the CDR3 DNA reads TGTGCCAGCAGCGTAGCTGTTAACACTGAAGCTTTCTTT. Its translation: CASSVAVNTEAFF.

The rearrangement uses TRBV29-1 and TRBJ2-1, with TRBD2 matching 10 bases. The junction had 8 bases not matched to a gene; V was cut back by 6 bases and J by 6 bases. CDR1 is SQVTM, CDR2 ANQGSEA, per germline. The CDR3 contains 14 residues. CDR3 protein: CSVIAGGTSNEQFF. CDR3 sequence (DNA): TGCAGCGTAATAGCGGGAGGAACTAGCAATGAGCAGTTCTTC.

The CDR3 nucleotides read TGTGCCAGCAGTGCCCGGACGGGATACTATGGCTACACCTTC. Encoded protein: CASSARTGYYGYTF. This chain uses TRBV6-1 with TRBJ1-2; no definite D call. The CDR3 has 14 residues. V was clipped by 4 bases and J by 3 bases, with 12 bases between them. Germline V gene lookup returns CDR1 MNHNS and CDR2 SASEGT.

The V call is TRBV6-6, the J call TRBJ1-2, with no clear D. Per germline, CDR1 MNHNY and CDR2 SVGAGI (reference sequence). The CDR3 is 13 residues long. The V end lost 0 bases, the J end lost 14 bases, and 16 bases lay between the germline ends. CDR3 loop: CASSYSSFSPETF. CDR3 nucleotide sequence: TGTGCCAGCAGTTACTCTAGTTTCAGCCCGGAGACCTTC.

The rearrangement joins TRBV5-1 to TRBJ2-1; D possibly corresponds to TRBD2 (6 bases). This CDR3 region has 12 residues. V lost 9 bases and J lost 8, with 15 bases in between. Germline CDR1 SGHRS, CDR2 YFSETQ. The DNA for the CDR3 is TGCGCCACCGGGGGTCTCAGCGATGAGCAGTTCTTC. Its protein is CATGGLSDEQFF. Full variable domain (outside the CDR3, taken from reference TRBV5-1 and TRBJ2-1): KAGVTQTPRYLIKTRGQQVTLSCSPISGHRSVSWYQQTPGQGLQFLFEYFSETQRNKGNFPGRFSGRQFSNSRSEMNVSTLELGDSALYLCATGGLSDEQFFGPGTRLTVL.

V and J are TRBV6-5 and TRBJ1-5, with 9 bases lining up with TRBD1. CDR3 length: 14 amino acids. The V gene's germline CDR1 is MNHEY and CDR2 SVGAGI. V lost 5 bases, J lost 4 bases, and 3 bases stayed unmatched. CDR3 sequence reads: CASSRTGANQPQHF. The CDR3 DNA reads TGTGCCAGCAGTCGGACAGGGGCTAATCAGCCCCAGCATTTT.

This chain uses TRBV5-4 with TRBJ1-1; D call uncertain. The CDR3 length is 18 residues. The ends were cut back, 3 bases at V and 1 base at J, with 22 bases in the middle. Germline-derived CDR1 and CDR2 are SGHNT and YYREEE (reference sequence). As DNA, the CDR3 is TGTGCCAGCAGCTCCCCCCGGGAAGGACTCACCCGGAACACTGAAGCTTTCTTT. Translated, it gives CASSSPREGLTRNTEAFF.

The chain links TRBV2 to TRBJ2-1, with 11 bases aligning to TRBD2. The CDR3 consists of 15 residues. Looked up from germline, CDR1 is SNHLY and CDR2 is FYNNEI. V trimming: 8 bases; J trimming: 5 bases; junction bases outside the gene matches: 8. The CDR3 region is CASGPTSGINNEQFF. As DNA, the CDR3 is TGTGCCAGCGGGCCGACTAGCGGGATTAACAATGAGCAGTTCTTC. Together with reference TRBV2 and TRBJ2-1, the CDR3 gives the full variable domain: EPEVTQTPSHQVTQMGQEVILRCVPISNHLYFYWYRQILGQKVEFLVSFYNNEISEKSEIFDDQFSVERPDGSNFTLKIRSTKLEDSAMYFCASGPTSGINNEQFFGPGTRLTVL.

The rearrangement links TRBV11-2 to TRBJ1-1; maybe TRBD1 (5 bases). CDR1 SGHAT and CDR2 FQNNGV come from the germline V gene. The CDR3 loop spans 13 amino acids. V shed 5 bases and J shed 11 bases, with 18 bases lying between them. The CDR3: CASSPGVSGSAFF. In nucleotides, the CDR3 is TGTGCCAGCAGCCCGGGGGTGAGCGGGTCCGCTTTCTTT.

V and J are TRBV29-1 and TRBJ2-7, with D maybe TRBD2 (6 bases). Between the trimmed V and J ends, which lost 5 bases and 7 bases, there was a span of 15 bases. Germline assignment: CDR1 SQVTM and CDR2 ANQGSEA. CDR3 length: 12 residues. The CDR3 sequence is CSVSEGAGEQYF. DNA for the CDR3: TGCAGCGTTTCCGAAGGGGCGGGGGAGCAGTACTTC.

V and J are TRBV4-2 and TRBJ1-1, with D possibly being TRBD1 (5 bases). In germline, CDR1 is LGHNA, CDR2 YNFKEQ. Trimming removed 0 bases from V and 3 bases from J, with 11 bases in between. This CDR3 spans 15 amino acids. As DNA, the CDR3 is TGTGCCAGCAGCCAAGATCAGGGTTCGGACACTGAAGCTTTCTTT. As protein: CASSQDQGSDTEAFF.

J is TRBJ2-1 and V is TRBV29-1; 15 bases align to TRBD2. Germline V lookup: CDR1 SQVTM, CDR2 ANQGSEA. V gave up 4 bases and J gave up 1 base; unmatched junction bases: 11. CDR3 length: 19 residues. This CDR3 is CSVVGTSGRRTGSYNEQFF. In DNA, the CDR3 is TGCAGCGTTGTCGGGACTAGCGGGAGGAGGACTGGATCCTACAATGAGCAGTTCTTC.

V is TRBV30 and J is TRBJ1-5, with D possibly matching TRBD1 (5 bases). CDR3 length: 12 amino acids. Germline-derived CDR1 and CDR2 are GTSNPN and SVGIG (reference sequence). Deletions cut 2 bases from V and 5 bases from J, with 7 bases between. The CDR3 protein is CAWSPRDQPQHF. CDR3 DNA: TGTGCCTGGAGTCCCAGGGATCAGCCCCAGCATTTT.

V usage is TRBV30 and J usage is TRBJ2-1; D gene ambiguous. Trimming stripped 4 bases from V and 7 bases from J, with 11 bases between. Germline V lookup: CDR1 GTSNPN, CDR2 SVGIG (reference sequence). This CDR3 has 12 residues. For the CDR3, the DNA is TGTGCCTGGACTCCCGGTACGAATGAGCAGTTCTTC. Residues: CAWTPGTNEQFF.

The genes are TRBV4-3 and TRBJ2-1, with a weak D call TRBD2 (5 bases). Between the trimmed V and J ends, which lost 5 bases and 4 bases, there was a span of 15 bases. CDR1 and CDR2 (germline): LGHNA, YSLEER. The CDR3 runs to 15 residues. This chain's CDR3 is CASSRREGSYNEQFF. In DNA form, the CDR3 reads TGCGCCAGCAGCAGGAGAGAGGGATCTTACAATGAGCAGTTCTTC.

The chain recombines TRBV5-1 with TRBJ2-2, with D maybe TRBD1 (6 bases). This CDR3 comprises 16 residues. Deletions cut 0 bases from V and 0 bases from J, with 9 bases between. Per the germline V gene, CDR1 is SGHRS and CDR2 is YFSETQ. CDR3 residues: CASSLARGPNTGELFF. The CDR3 DNA reads as TGCGCCAGCAGCTTGGCCAGGGGCCCGAACACCGGGGAGCTGTTTTTT.

The rearrangement joins TRBV29-1 to TRBJ2-3, with 11 bases identical to TRBD2. The CDR3 extends over 15 amino acids. With 8 bases clipped from V and 4 bases from J, the junction kept 11 bases outside the gene matches. In germline, CDR1 is SQVTM, CDR2 ANQGSEA. As DNA, the CDR3 is TGCAGCTCCGACACACTAGCGGGAGTAGCAGATACGCAGTATTTT. Residues: CSSDTLAGVADTQYF.